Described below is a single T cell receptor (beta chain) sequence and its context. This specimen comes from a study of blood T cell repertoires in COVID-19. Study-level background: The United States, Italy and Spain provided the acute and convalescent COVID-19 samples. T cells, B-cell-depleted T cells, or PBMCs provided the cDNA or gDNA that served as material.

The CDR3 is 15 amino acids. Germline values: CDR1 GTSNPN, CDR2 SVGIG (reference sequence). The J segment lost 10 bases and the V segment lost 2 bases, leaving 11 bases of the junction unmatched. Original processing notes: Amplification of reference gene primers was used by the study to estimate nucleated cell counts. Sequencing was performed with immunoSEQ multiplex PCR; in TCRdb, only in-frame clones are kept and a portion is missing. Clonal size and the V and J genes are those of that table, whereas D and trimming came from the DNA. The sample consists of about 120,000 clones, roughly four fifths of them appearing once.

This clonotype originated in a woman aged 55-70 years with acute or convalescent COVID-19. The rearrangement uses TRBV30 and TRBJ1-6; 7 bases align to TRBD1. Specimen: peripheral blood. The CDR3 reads CAWSLTGRMDSPLHF. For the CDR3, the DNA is TGTGCCTGGAGTTTGACAGGGAGGATGGACTCACCCCTCCACTTT.